This is a list of T cell receptor beta chains from one sample in a study of blood T cell repertoires in COVID-19. The protocol was immunoSEQ multiplex PCR, while the TCRdb copy is restricted to in-frame clones and leaves out a portion. The repertoire holds about 270,000 clones, with more than 75% as singletons. Input material: PBMCs or T cells enriched from blood (not recorded which). The receptors derive from a woman between 18 and 29 years old who had recovered from COVID-19. The CDR3 runs from the conserved cysteine through the conserved F or W. A D gene is named only where the DNA matches it firmly. Clone sizes are given selectively: once, few, many, or a class where the clone is expanded.

clone size	V gene	J gene	CDR3 length	D gene	CDR3 protein	CDR3 DNA
once	TRBV7-9	TRBJ2-1	16	TRBD2	CASSLVGGSSYNEQFF	TGTGCCAGCAGCTTAGTTGGCGGGAGTTCGTACAATGAGCAGTTCTTC
.	TRBV10-1	TRBJ1-4	16	TRBD1	CASHTGQGMGNEKLFF	TGCGCCAGCCACACGGGACAGGGGATGGGAAATGAAAAACTGTTTTTT
.	TRBV11-2	TRBJ1-6	15	TRBD1	CASSSTGLLNSPLHF	TGTGCCAGCAGCTCGACAGGGCTGTTGAATTCACCCCTCCACTTT
.	TRBV6-5	TRBJ1-2	15	TRBD1	CASSYARGLNYGYTF	TGTGCCAGCAGTTACGCAAGGGGGCTTAACTATGGCTACACCTTC
.	TRBV7-2	TRBJ2-7	15	TRBD2	CASSLETSGAYEQYF	TGTGCCAGCAGCTTAGAAACTAGCGGTGCCTACGAGCAGTACTTC
.	TRBV7-2	TRBJ2-7	15	TRBD2	CASSPSSGSGYEQYF	TGTGCCAGCAGCCCCTCTAGCGGGAGCGGTTACGAGCAGTACTTC
.	TRBV6-5	TRBJ1-1	11	.	CASSGLTEAFF	TGTGCCAGCAGCGGTCTAACTGAAGCTTTCTTT
.	TRBV24-1	TRBJ2-3	17	TRBD2	CATSDLPGTSPTDTQYF	TGTGCCACCAGTGATTTACCCGGGACTAGCCCCACAGATACGCAGTATTTT
.	TRBV4-1	TRBJ2-2	13	.	CASSLHPIGELFF	TGCGCCAGCAGCCTTCACCCTATCGGGGAGCTGTTTTTT
few	TRBV2	TRBJ1-2	12	.	CAIDSPIGGYTF	TGTGCCATAGACAGCCCAATTGGCGGCTACACCTTC
.	TRBV5-6	TRBJ2-1	19	TRBD2	CASSRGGLPELSSYNEQFF	TGTGCCAGCAGCCGCGGGGGACTACCGGAATTAAGCTCCTACAATGAGCAGTTCTTC
.	TRBV10-2	TRBJ2-3	15	TRBD2	CASSVSAGGRDTQYF	TGCGCCAGCAGTGTCTCGGCGGGGGGCAGAGATACGCAGTATTTT
.	TRBV9	TRBJ2-1	14	TRBD1	CASTVGDRDNEQFF	TGTGCCAGCACCGTCGGGGACAGGGACAATGAGCAGTTCTTC
.	TRBV19	TRBJ2-3	15	TRBD2	CASNRGGPDSNTQYF	TGTGCCAGTAATCGGGGGGGGCCGGATTCGAATACGCAGTATTTT
.	TRBV28	TRBJ2-1	15	TRBD1	CASSARQGPYNEQFF	TGTGCCAGCAGTGCACGACAGGGGCCCTACAATGAGCAGTTCTTC
.	TRBV5-1	TRBJ2-6	17	TRBD1	CASSPGQGASGANVLTF	TGCGCCAGCAGCCCCGGACAGGGGGCCTCTGGGGCCAACGTCCTGACTTTC
.	TRBV30	TRBJ1-2	14	.	CAWSPSLADYGYTF	TGTGCCTGGAGTCCAAGCCTTGCTGACTATGGCTACACCTTC
.	TRBV2	TRBJ1-5	15	TRBD1	CASSDSGTGNQPQHF	TGTGCCAGCAGTGATAGTGGGACAGGCAATCAGCCCCAGCATTTT
once	TRBV19	TRBJ2-1	17	TRBD2	CASTPPPIAGGRDEQFF	TGTGCCAGTACTCCTCCTCCGATAGCGGGGGGTAGGGATGAGCAGTTCTTC
.	TRBV30	TRBJ2-5	14	.	CAWSVWTTQETQYF	TGTGCCTGGAGTGTCTGGACTACTCAAGAGACCCAGTACTTC
.	TRBV6-2/TRBV6-3	TRBJ2-7	16	TRBD2	CASSPLLAGGFYEQYF	TGTGCCAGCAGTCCCCTACTAGCGGGGGGATTCTACGAGCAGTACTTC
.	TRBV10-3	TRBJ2-7	14	TRBD1	CAISPGQGAGEQYF	TGTGCCATCAGCCCGGGACAGGGAGCGGGTGAGCAGTACTTC
.	TRBV7-6	TRBJ2-5	15	TRBD1	CASSIGQGMWETQYF	TGTGCCAGCAGCATCGGACAGGGCATGTGGGAGACCCAGTACTTC
.	TRBV2	TRBJ2-7	16	TRBD1	CASSKGGDKTSYEQYF	TGTGCCAGCAGCAAAGGGGGCGATAAGACCTCCTACGAGCAGTACTTC
.	TRBV10-1	TRBJ2-1	19	.	CASSVGFGRPQGGYNEQFF	TGCGCCAGCAGTGTTGGGTTCGGGCGACCTCAGGGGGGATACAATGAGCAGTTCTTC
.	TRBV13	TRBJ2-1	17	.	CASSLGLSGTFYNEQFF	TGTGCCAGCAGCTTAGGCTTAAGCGGAACCTTCTACAATGAGCAGTTCTTC
.	TRBV7-8	TRBJ2-7	17	TRBD1	CASGLGTLPGTGGKQYF	TGTGCCAGCGGATTAGGCACGCTTCCCGGGACAGGGGGGAAGCAGTACTTC
.	TRBV7-2	TRBJ1-1	18	TRBD1	CASSLRPGTGGLNTEAFF	TGTGCCAGCAGCTTACGTCCCGGGACAGGGGGCTTGAACACTGAAGCTTTCTTT
.	TRBV3-1/TRBV3-2	TRBJ2-5	12	.	CASSAAWETQYF	TGTGCCAGCAGCGCGGCTTGGGAGACCCAGTACTTC
.	TRBV5-5	TRBJ2-7	13	.	CASSRPLSYEQYF	TGTGCCAGCAGCCGTCCCCTATCCTACGAGCAGTACTTC
.	TRBV2	TRBJ1-2	16	.	CASSEASERTNYGYTF	TGTGCCAGCAGTGAAGCCTCGGAGCGGACGAACTATGGCTACACCTTC
.	TRBV27	TRBJ1-4	14	.	CASSLSQEAEKLFF	TGTGCCAGCAGTTTATCTCAGGAAGCTGAAAAACTGTTTTTT
.	TRBV6-2/TRBV6-3	TRBJ2-1	14	.	CASGREIRVNEQFF	TGTGCCAGCGGCCGGGAGATCCGGGTCAATGAGCAGTTCTTC
.	TRBV7-3	TRBJ2-5	16	TRBD2	CASSRAGLAGIETQYF	TGTGCCAGCAGCCGGGCGGGACTAGCGGGGATCGAGACCCAGTACTTC
.	TRBV24-1	TRBJ1-1	13	TRBD1	CATRDGTGLEAFF	TGTGCCACCAGGGATGGGACAGGGCTTGAAGCTTTCTTT
.	TRBV25-1	TRBJ1-4	13	.	CASSGGMDEKLFF	TGTGCCAGCTCGGGTGGTATGGATGAAAAACTGTTTTTT
once	TRBV9	TRBJ2-4	14	.	CASSGREAKNIQYF	TGTGCCAGCAGCGGGAGGGAGGCCAAAAACATTCAGTACTTC
.	TRBV6-5	TRBJ2-7	15	TRBD1	CATRDRGLSSYEQYF	TGTGCCACCCGGGACAGGGGGCTAAGCTCCTACGAGCAGTACTTC
.	TRBV11-2	TRBJ1-5	15	.	CASSLGQGLGQPQHF	TGTGCCAGCAGCTTAGGGCAGGGTCTTGGTCAGCCCCAGCATTTT
.	TRBV14	TRBJ2-5	16	TRBD1	CASSQAWDRGRETQYF	TGTGCCAGCAGCCAAGCCTGGGACAGGGGGCGTGAGACCCAGTACTTC
.	TRBV28	TRBJ2-5	15	.	CASSLLAGIGETQYF	TGTGCCAGCAGTTTATTAGCCGGGATTGGGGAGACCCAGTACTTC
.	TRBV6-5	TRBJ1-5	14	TRBD1	CASSLGQGAQPQHF	TGTGCCAGCAGCCTCGGACAGGGGGCACAGCCCCAGCATTTT
.	TRBV28	TRBJ1-1	12	.	CASSIVNTEAFF	TGTGCCAGCAGTATCGTGAACACTGAAGCTTTCTTT
.	TRBV7-9	TRBJ1-2	16	.	CASSDRGHRTNYGYTF	TGTGCCAGCAGCGATAGGGGACACCGAACTAACTATGGCTACACCTTC
once	TRBV9	TRBJ2-3	15	TRBD2	CASSGGAGLPTARYF	TGTGCCAGCAGCGGGGGAGCGGGGCTACCTACGGCGCGGTATTTT
.	TRBV18	TRBJ1-1	15	.	CASSPEGSKGTEAFF	TGTGCCAGCTCACCGGAGGGCAGCAAGGGGACTGAAGCTTTCTTT
.	TRBV11-2	TRBJ2-5	15	TRBD2	CASSLGRGGQETQYF	TGTGCCAGCAGCTTAGGGCGGGGGGGTCAAGAGACCCAGTACTTC
.	TRBV3-1/TRBV3-2	TRBJ1-3	16	.	CASSQDGGAPGNTIYF	TGTGCCAGCAGCCAAGATGGGGGGGCGCCTGGAAACACCATATATTTT
.	TRBV9	TRBJ2-1	16	TRBD1	CASSAWGQGTGHEQFF	TGTGCCAGCAGCGCGTGGGGACAGGGGACTGGGCATGAGCAGTTCTTC
.	TRBV19	TRBJ1-2	15	TRBD1	CASSPRTGGEMGYTF	TGTGCCAGTAGTCCCCGGACAGGGGGCGAAATGGGCTACACCTTC
.	TRBV5-6	TRBJ1-3	15	.	CASSRDRASGNTIYF	TGTGCCAGCAGCCGCGACAGAGCCTCTGGAAACACCATATATTTT
.	TRBV7-9	TRBJ1-1	17	.	CASSSAPRLGRGTEAFF	TGTGCCAGCAGCTCCGCCCCCAGACTAGGACGGGGCACTGAAGCTTTCTTT
.	TRBV7-8	TRBJ1-2	14	.	CASSTLFGAPGYTF	TGTGCCAGCAGCACCCTTTTTGGGGCTCCTGGCTACACCTTC
.	TRBV28	TRBJ2-5	18	TRBD2	CASSLAGLAGGVGETQYF	TGTGCCAGCAGTTTAGCGGGACTAGCGGGAGGGGTCGGGGAGACCCAGTACTTC
.	TRBV23-1	TRBJ2-1	15	TRBD2	CASSQSSGSANEQFF	TGCGCCAGCAGTCAATCTAGCGGGAGCGCAAATGAGCAGTTCTTC
few	TRBV7-9	TRBJ2-5	15	.	CASSLVGTPGETQYF	TGTGCCAGCAGCTTAGTTGGGACACCGGGGGAGACCCAGTACTTC
.	TRBV7-2	TRBJ2-2	14	.	CASRLAANTGELFF	TGTGCCAGCAGGTTGGCGGCGAACACCGGGGAGCTGTTTTTT
.	TRBV28	TRBJ1-1	15	TRBD1	CASSSRPGGGTEAFF	TGTGCCAGCAGTTCTCGACCAGGGGGAGGAACTGAAGCTTTCTTT
.	TRBV18	TRBJ2-2	16	TRBD2	CASSPPDGRALGELFF	TGTGCCAGCTCACCACCGGACGGGAGGGCCCTCGGGGAGCTGTTTTTT
.	TRBV5-1	TRBJ2-5	18	TRBD2	CASSFSLIAGAGGETQYF	TGCGCCAGCAGCTTCTCCCTTATAGCGGGAGCGGGAGGAGAGACCCAGTACTTC